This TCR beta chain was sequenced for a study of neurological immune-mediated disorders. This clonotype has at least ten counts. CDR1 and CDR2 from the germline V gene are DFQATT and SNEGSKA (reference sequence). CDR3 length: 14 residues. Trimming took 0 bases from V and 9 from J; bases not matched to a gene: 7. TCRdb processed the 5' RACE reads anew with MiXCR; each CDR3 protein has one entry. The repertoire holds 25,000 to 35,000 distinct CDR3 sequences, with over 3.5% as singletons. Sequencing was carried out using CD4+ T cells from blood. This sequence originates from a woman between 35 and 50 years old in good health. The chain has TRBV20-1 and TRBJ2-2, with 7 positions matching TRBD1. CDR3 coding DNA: TGCAGTGCTAGAGATGTACAGGGGTTGAGGGAGCTGTTTTTT. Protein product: CSARDVQGLRELFF.